This T cell receptor (beta chain) was obtained from a study of spatial heterogeneity in lung cancer. Described time point: sample taken at primary tumor resection. Frozen PBMC, nontumor lung or tumor provided whole RNA, which was sequenced unsorted. In TCRdb, the 5' RACE reads were re-called with MiXCR into one record per CDR3 protein. The profile shows approximately 320 distinct CDR3 sequences, approximately 25% of them singletons. CDR3 size: 13 residues. V dropped 5 bases and J dropped 1 base, with 9 bases sitting between them. Germline CDR1 is LNHDA and CDR2 is SQIVND (reference sequence). This clonotype is judged large. Its specificity is unknown. Found in a library prepared for alpha chains, this beta chain is an off-target read, and its abundance has little meaning. The study, taken as a whole, reports: Higher tumor mutation counts went along with higher counts of expanded intratumoral alpha and beta TCRs.

This sequence originates from a male donor with early-stage non-small cell lung cancer. The genes are TRBV19 and TRBJ2-7; unclear D gene. The sequencing used lung tumor tissue, collected at surgery. CDR3 bases: TGTGCCAGTAGTCTGGCTCTTTCCTACGAGCAGTACTTC. Amino acid sequence: CASSLALSYEQYF. Together with reference TRBV19 and TRBJ2-7, the CDR3 gives the full variable domain: DGGITQSPKYLFRKEGQNVTLSCEQNLNHDAMYWYRQDPGQGLRLIYYSQIVNDFQKGDIAEGYSVSREKKESFPLTVTSAQKNPTAFYLCASSLALSYEQYFGPGTRLTVT.